This T cell receptor (beta chain) was profiled in a study of beta chain features in type 1 diabetes. This clone was detected a few times. Reverse transcription of all isolated RNA meant that expressed TCRB transcripts were sequenced. Profiled with immunoSEQ multiplex PCR; TCRdb holds only in-frame clones, not every one. This table has about 230,000 clones, more than 9% appearing once. Each of the CD4+ naive, central memory, regulatory and stem cell-like memory populations was sorted via CD45RO/CCR7/CD25/CD127/CD95/CD27. Specimen: naive CD4+ T cells from blood. The TCR originated in a woman under 30 in good health.

Here the CDR3 DNA reads TGTGCCAGCAGTTCTGATCGGGGAATCTCCGGCTACACCTTC. It codes for CASSSDRGISGYTF. The genes are TRBV27 and TRBJ1-2; no clear D gene. Trimming removed 4 bases at V and 8 bases at J, with 17 bases between. This CDR3 contains 14 residues. Germline values: CDR1 MNHEY, CDR2 SMNVEV (reference sequence).